This T cell receptor beta chain was identified during a study of shared clonotypes between healthy human individuals. CD45RO-negative CD8 cells positively selected for CCR7 made up the naive population, which excluded terminally differentiated effector memory CD45RA+ cells. Measured with immunoSEQ multiplex PCR; TCRdb has only the in-frame clones, and not every one. Of about 2 million clones listed, about 94% are singletons. The sample consisted of naive CD8+ T cells sorted from blood. The sequence came from a man younger than 35 in good health.

For the CDR3, the DNA is TGTGCCAGCAGCTTATTCGGCGGGGAGCAGTACTTC. This encodes CASSLFGGEQYF. J is TRBJ2-7 and V is TRBV5-6; tentative D call: TRBD2 (5 bases). From germline, CDR1 is SGHDT and CDR2 YYEEEE. Trimming shortened V by 2 bases and J by 7 bases, and 10 bases separated the two germline ends. The CDR3 has 12 amino acids.